These 24 T cell receptor beta chains were sequenced from one sample in a study of cytomegalovirus exposure and HLA in healthy donors. Amplification used 60 Vbeta primers and 13 Jbeta primers. TCRdb keeps only in-frame clones here, not all; method: immunoSEQ multiplex PCR. The data show 150,000 to 200,000 clones, around 81% seen once. Source material: PBMCs. The receptors shown here come from a woman between 35 and 50 years old in good health and CMV-seronegative.

The V call is TRBV19, the J call TRBJ1-1, with 12 bases aligning to TRBD1. Unmatched junction bases numbered 6, after V lost 3 bases and J lost 1 base. This CDR3 contains 17 residues. Germline V gene data show CDR1 as LNHDA and CDR2 as SQIVND (reference sequence). CDR3 amino acids: CASSIGTGGTGNTEAFF. DNA for the CDR3: TGTGCCAGTAGTATCGGGACAGGGGGCACAGGGAACACTGAAGCTTTCTTT.

The chain uses TRBV7-2 and TRBJ1-3, with D unresolved. Trimming took off 5 bases at V and 9 bases at J, with 11 bases between the two ends. Looked up from germline, CDR1 is SGHTA and CDR2 is FQGNSA. The CDR3 is made up of 12 amino acids. CDR3 sequence (DNA): TGTGCCAGCAGCGAACTAGGTGCCACCATATATTTT. Encoded protein: CASSELGATIYF.

This clone was seen more than once but under ten times. V gene TRBV11-3 combines with J gene TRBJ2-5; 9 bases match TRBD2. In germline, CDR1 is SGHNT, CDR2 YENEEA. This CDR3 region has 15 residues. V lost 5 bases and J lost 5; bases outside the gene matches: 9. The CDR3 region has the DNA TGTGCCAGCAGCATTCCGGGACTAGCTCTGGAGACCCAGTACTTC. This codes for CASSIPGLALETQYF.

This rearrangement joins TRBV25-1 to TRBJ2-1; a possible D gene is TRBD2 (6 bases). CDR1 MGHDK and CDR2 SYGVNS come from the germline V gene. The CDR3 loop spans 13 amino acids. Trimming removed 8 bases at V and 9 bases at J, with 17 bases between. CDR3 in amino acids: CASRGRERGEQFF. The CDR3 DNA sequence: TGTGCCAGCCGAGGACGGGAGAGGGGTGAGCAGTTCTTC.

The chain recombines TRBV5-4 with TRBJ1-1; D may be TRBD1 (5 bases). V lost 5 bases and J 1 base, leaving 9 bases between the germline ends. CDR1 is SGHNT, CDR2 YYREEE, per germline (reference sequence). The CDR3 is 13 amino acids. The CDR3 region has the DNA TGTGCCAGCAGACCTGACAGGAACACTGAAGCTTTCTTT. It codes for CASRPDRNTEAFF.

The rearrangement uses TRBV4-2 and TRBJ1-2, with 7 bases identical to TRBD1. CDR1 is LGHNA, CDR2 YNFKEQ, per germline. CDR3 length: 16 residues. Germline trimming cut 1 base from V and 1 base from J; bases unmatched to any gene: 6. The DNA of the CDR3 is TGTGCCAGCAGCCAAGTTGGGCAGGGGGTTAACTATGGCTACACCTTC. Amino acid sequence: CASSQVGQGVNYGYTF.

This rearrangement joins TRBV5-1 to TRBJ2-1; 8 bases map to TRBD1. Trimming at V came to 5 bases and at J to 3 bases, leaving 10 bases not matched to a gene. The CDR3 has 16 residues. Germline V gives CDR1 SGHRS, CDR2 YFSETQ. The CDR3 region has the DNA TGCGCCAGCAGTCTTAGAACCGGGACAGGCTACAATGAGCAGTTCTTC. It encodes CASSLRTGTGYNEQFF.

V usage is TRBV5-6 and J usage is TRBJ1-1; 7 positions agree with TRBD1. The V and J ends lost 3 bases and 6 bases, in that order; junction bases with no gene match: 11. This CDR3 is 15 amino acids long. CDR1 SGHDT and CDR2 YYEEEE come from the germline V gene. CDR3 region: CASSYGQRGPSEAFF. CDR3 DNA: TGTGCCAGCAGCTACGGACAAAGGGGGCCGTCTGAAGCTTTCTTT.

The rearrangement links TRBV6-5 to TRBJ1-5, with no clear D. Trimming left V 5 bases short and J 4 bases short, with 15 bases between. Germline V gives CDR1 MNHEY, CDR2 SVGAGI. The CDR3 runs to 15 residues. CDR3 loop: CASSSQVPGNQPQHF. DNA of the CDR3: TGTGCCAGCAGTAGCCAGGTTCCTGGAAATCAGCCCCAGCATTTT.

Worth noting for this clone: Distinct nucleotide sequences in the sample also encode this CDR3. The rearrangement joins TRBV5-1 to TRBJ2-3; D is uncertain. Trimming removed 0 bases at V and 1 base at J, with 3 bases between. Germline loops: CDR1 SGHRS, CDR2 YFSETQ. This CDR3 has 13 amino acids. DNA for the CDR3: TGCGCCAGCAGCTTGGGAGGCACAGATACGCAGTATTTT. It yields the protein CASSLGGTDTQYF.

This clone has only a few counts. The chain recombines TRBV28 with TRBJ2-5; TRBD2 matches at 8 bases. Germline V gene lookup returns CDR1 MDHEN and CDR2 SYDVKM. Germline trimming cut 2 bases from V and 4 bases from J; bases unmatched to any gene: 3. The CDR3 sequence is 14 residues long. The CDR3 region is CASSLGLAGETQYF. CDR3 DNA sequence: TGTGCCAGCAGTTTAGGCCTAGCGGGAGAGACCCAGTACTTC.

This clone was detected only a few times. Within the sample, other DNA sequences also encode this same CDR3. This chain connects TRBV5-1 to TRBJ2-7; 8 positions agree with TRBD2. The V gene end was trimmed by 1 base and the J gene end by 5 bases; junction bases not matched to a gene: 5. The CDR3 loop spans 14 amino acids. The germline gives CDR1 SGHRS, CDR2 YFSETQ. The CDR3 nucleotides read TGCGCCAGCAGCTTGTCCGGGAGGGTAGACGAGCAGTACTTC. Amino acids: CASSLSGRVDEQYF.

In nucleotides, the CDR3 is TGTGCCAGCCGACAGGGACAGATGAACACTGAAGCTTTCTTT. Its protein product is CASRQGQMNTEAFF. The chain links TRBV2 to TRBJ1-1, with TRBD1 matching 7 bases. The CDR3 has 14 residues. V shed 8 bases and J 0 bases; nucleotides not matched to a gene: 6. Germline lookup yields CDR1 SNHLY and CDR2 FYNNEI.

This clone was recorded a few times. The V and J genes are TRBV30 and TRBJ2-1, with 7 nucleotides matching TRBD2. Germline V gives CDR1 GTSNPN, CDR2 SVGIG (reference sequence). This CDR3 has 13 amino acids. Trimming cost V 6 bases and J 6 bases; bases outside gene matches: 8. The CDR3: CACSGLNVNEQFF. The CDR3 DNA sequence: TGTGCCTGCTCGGGACTAAATGTCAATGAGCAGTTCTTC.

The chain is built from TRBV30 and TRBJ2-7; tentative D call: TRBD1 (6 bases). This CDR3 comprises 13 residues. V was trimmed by 0 bases and J by 1 base, leaving 7 bases between them. The germline CDR1 and CDR2 sequences are GTSNPN and SVGIG (reference sequence). The chain's CDR3 is CAWSVGQSYEQYF. CDR3 bases: TGTGCCTGGAGTGTGGGACAATCCTACGAGCAGTACTTC.

V gene TRBV2 combines with J gene TRBJ2-5; TRBD1 matches at 8 bases. The CDR3 runs 13 residues. With V trimmed by 8 bases and J by 5 bases, 7 bases remained unmatched. The germline gives CDR1 SNHLY, CDR2 FYNNEI. The CDR3 sequence: CASRGQGEETQYF. CDR3 bases: TGTGCCAGCCGCGGACAGGGTGAGGAGACCCAGTACTTC.

This chain connects TRBV30 to TRBJ2-3; TRBD2 aligns across 14 bases. The V segment lost 3 bases and the J segment 8 bases; nucleotides outside the gene matches: 7. Germline V gene data show CDR1 as GTSNPN and CDR2 as SVGIG (reference sequence). This CDR3 contains 15 residues. Here the CDR3 DNA reads TGTGCCTGGAGCGGGACTAGCGGGAGAGGTGGTACGCAGTATTTT. It is translated as CAWSGTSGRGGTQYF. The variable domain in full, with the rest retrieved from reference TRBV30 and TRBJ2-3, is SQTIHQWPATLVQPVGSPLSLECTVEGTSNPNLYWYRQAAGRGLQLLFYSVGIGQISSEVPQNLSASRPQDRQFILSSKKLLLSDSGFYLCAWSGTSGRGGTQYFGPGTRLTVL.

This clone was seen just once. The chain joins TRBV28 to TRBJ2-2; 7 bases map to TRBD1. The germline V gene encodes CDR1 MDHEN and CDR2 SYDVKM. V lost 7 bases to trimming and J lost 0 bases; unmatched junction nucleotides: 2. The length of the CDR3 is 14 residues. The CDR3 sequence is CASTGTANTGELFF. CDR3 coding DNA: TGTGCCAGCACCGGGACAGCGAACACCGGGGAGCTGTTTTTT.

The rearrangement uses TRBV19 and TRBJ2-7, with 9 nucleotides matching TRBD1. The CDR3 sequence is 16 residues long. In germline, CDR1 is LNHDA, CDR2 SQIVND (reference sequence). V dropped 5 bases and J dropped 3; count of bases not matched to a gene: 11. CDR3 region: CASSPTSGQGNYEQYF. The CDR3, as DNA: TGTGCCAGTAGTCCCACGTCGGGACAGGGAAACTACGAGCAGTACTTC.

The chain links TRBV4-1 to TRBJ2-3; 7 bases agree with TRBD2. CDR1 is MGHRA and CDR2 is YSYEKL in the germline V gene. The J segment lost 1 base and the V segment lost 0 bases, leaving 1 base of the junction unmatched. The CDR3 consists of 15 residues. CDR3 in DNA: TGCGCCAGCAGCCAAGAAACTAGCGGCACAGATACGCAGTATTTT. Protein: CASSQETSGTDTQYF.

V and J are TRBV28 and TRBJ2-7; 7 bases line up with TRBD1. Germline assignment: CDR1 MDHEN and CDR2 SYDVKM. V was clipped by 1 base and J by 0 bases; unmatched bases: 6. The CDR3 length is 16 residues. CDR3 amino acids: CASSLLDRRYSYEQYF. The CDR3 DNA is TGTGCCAGCAGTTTATTGGACAGGCGCTACTCCTACGAGCAGTACTTC.

This chain joins TRBV5-6 and TRBJ1-1, with 7 bases lining up with TRBD1. Per germline, CDR1 SGHDT and CDR2 YYEEEE. This CDR3 is built from 14 residues. V shed 0 bases, J shed 5 bases, and the junction held 4 bases outside the gene matches. Written as DNA, the CDR3 is TGTGCCAGCAGCTTGGCAGGGGGAGGTACTGAAGCTTTCTTT. This encodes CASSLAGGGTEAFF.

The chain combines TRBV5-5 with TRBJ1-1; 9 bases are shared with TRBD1. This CDR3 is 16 amino acids long. The V and J ends lost 0 bases and 4 bases, in that order; junction bases with no gene match: 7. The V gene's germline CDR1 is SGHKS and CDR2 YYEKEE (reference sequence). Here the CDR3 reads CASSLGMGQGSTEAFF. In DNA, the CDR3 is TGTGCCAGCAGCTTGGGCATGGGACAGGGCTCCACTGAAGCTTTCTTT.

This chain connects TRBV30 to TRBJ2-3; D is perhaps TRBD2 (6 bases). Germline assignment: CDR1 GTSNPN and CDR2 SVGIG (reference sequence). This CDR3 spans 15 amino acids. V dropped 3 bases and J dropped 5 bases, with 18 bases sitting between them. The CDR3 DNA sequence: TGTGCCTGGAGCCATGGGAGGCAGAACGGAGATACGCAGTATTTT. This gives the protein CAWSHGRQNGDTQYF.